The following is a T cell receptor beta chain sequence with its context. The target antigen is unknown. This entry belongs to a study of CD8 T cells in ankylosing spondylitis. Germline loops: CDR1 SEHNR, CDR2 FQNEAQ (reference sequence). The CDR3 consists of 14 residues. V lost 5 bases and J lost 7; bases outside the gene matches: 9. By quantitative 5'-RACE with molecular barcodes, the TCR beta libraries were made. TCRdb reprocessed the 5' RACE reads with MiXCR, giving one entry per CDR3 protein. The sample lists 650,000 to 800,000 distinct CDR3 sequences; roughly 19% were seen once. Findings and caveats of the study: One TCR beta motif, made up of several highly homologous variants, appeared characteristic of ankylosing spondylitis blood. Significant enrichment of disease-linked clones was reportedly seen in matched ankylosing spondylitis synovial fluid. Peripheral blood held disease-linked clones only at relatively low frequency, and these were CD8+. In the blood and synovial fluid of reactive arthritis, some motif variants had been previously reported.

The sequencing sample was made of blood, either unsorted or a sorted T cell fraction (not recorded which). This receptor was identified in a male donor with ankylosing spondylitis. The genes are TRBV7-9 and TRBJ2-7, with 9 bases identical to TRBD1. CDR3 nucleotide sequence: TGTGCCAGCAGCCGGGGACAGGGATCTGGGGAGCAGTACTTC. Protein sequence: CASSRGQGSGEQYF.